This TCR beta chain was profiled in a study of OX40 agonist ivuxolimab in advanced cancers. Concerning this clone: The junction and the germline gene differ at one end; a read error may be behind it.

Generated by immunoSEQ multiplex PCR, the TCRdb table keeps only in-frame clones and is missing some. In the table there are 68,000 or so clones, 65% to 90% of which are singletons. Sequencing used CD4+ or CD8+ T cells sorted from blood, obtained in a trial of the OX40 agonist ivuxolimab. The sequence was collected from an adult with an advanced solid tumor such as melanoma, head and neck, liver or kidney cancer.

Here the CDR3 DNA reads TGTGCCGCCAGCAGACCGACAGGGAACACCGGGGAGCTGTTTTTT. Amino acids: CAASRPTGNTGELFF. The rearrangement joins TRBV15 to TRBJ2-2, with D tentatively TRBD1 (6 bases). Germline CDR1 reads LNHNV; CDR2 reads YYDKDF (reference sequence). The CDR3 contains 15 residues.